This T cell receptor beta chain stems from a study of CD8 T cells in Susac syndrome. Random hexamers served to reverse transcribe about 0.5 to 1 ug RNA. Amplification of TCR beta CDR3 by immunoSEQ multiplex PCR spanned 54 Vbeta and 13 Jbeta. Using its own MiXCR run on the immunoSEQ multiplex PCR reads, TCRdb lists one record per CDR3 protein. The sample has 150,000 to 200,000 distinct CDR3 sequences, 85% to 95% seen once; the top ten hold 0.1% to 0.13%. The CDR3 totals 18 residues. The ends were cut back, 1 base at V and 2 bases at J, with 15 bases in the middle. Germline V gene sequence: CDR1 MNHEY, CDR2 SVGAGI.

This TCR came from a human donor with Susac syndrome. Source material: CD4+ T cells from PBMCs. This chain joins TRBV6-5 and TRBJ2-6; a possible D gene is TRBD2 (7 bases). CDR3 sequence: CASSYFQGGGAGANVLTF. In nucleotides, the CDR3 is TGTGCCAGCAGTTACTTCCAAGGCGGGGGCGCTGGGGCCAACGTCCTGACTTTC.